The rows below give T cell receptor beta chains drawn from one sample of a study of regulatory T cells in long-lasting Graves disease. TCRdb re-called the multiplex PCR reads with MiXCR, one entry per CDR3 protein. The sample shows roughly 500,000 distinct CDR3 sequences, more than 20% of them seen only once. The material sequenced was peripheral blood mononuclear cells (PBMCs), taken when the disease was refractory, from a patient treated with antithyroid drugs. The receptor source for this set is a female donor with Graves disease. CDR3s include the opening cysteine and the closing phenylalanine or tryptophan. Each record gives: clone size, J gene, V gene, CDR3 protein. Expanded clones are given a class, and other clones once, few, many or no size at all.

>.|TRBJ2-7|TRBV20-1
CSAPDRALAYEQYF
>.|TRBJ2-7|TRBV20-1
CSAREFLRTASYEQYF
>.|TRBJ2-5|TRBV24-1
CATSDPPWGLSQETQYF
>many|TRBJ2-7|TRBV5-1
CASSSRGVRSYEQYF
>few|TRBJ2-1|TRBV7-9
CASKITGGNEQFF
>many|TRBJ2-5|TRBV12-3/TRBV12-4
CARGSSPRETQYF
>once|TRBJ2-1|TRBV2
CASSEGTGAHNGQFF
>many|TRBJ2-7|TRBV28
CASSFPMQERDDAYF
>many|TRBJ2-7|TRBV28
CASTEGTYEQYF
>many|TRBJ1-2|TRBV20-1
CSARVSGQIYGYTF
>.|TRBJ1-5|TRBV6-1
CASRPFLYSNQPQHF
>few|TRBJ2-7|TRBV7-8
CASSILGQGGPFYEQYF
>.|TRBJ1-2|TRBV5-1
CASSGGTHYGYTF
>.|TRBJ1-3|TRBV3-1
CASSQDGNTIYF
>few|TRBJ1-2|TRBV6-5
CASSYTGREYGYTF
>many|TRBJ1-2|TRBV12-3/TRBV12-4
CASNQGGYGYTF
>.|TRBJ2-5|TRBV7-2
CASSLTGLAGPYQETQYF
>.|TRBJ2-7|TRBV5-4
CASSERDSYYEQYF
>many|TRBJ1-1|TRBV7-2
CASSLSPTGQMNTEAFF
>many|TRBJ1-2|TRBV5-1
CASSPGTNYGYTF
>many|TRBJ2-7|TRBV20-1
CSADRGGYEQYF
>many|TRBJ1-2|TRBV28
CASSSGTLYGYTF
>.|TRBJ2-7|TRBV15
CATSRVGREQYF
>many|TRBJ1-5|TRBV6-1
CAGVRTGLGQPQHF
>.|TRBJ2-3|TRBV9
CASSERGRSTDTQYF
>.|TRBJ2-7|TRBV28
CASSFLSRGKQYF
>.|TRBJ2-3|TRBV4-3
CASSRQSGTDTQYF
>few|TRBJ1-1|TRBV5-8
CASSWGGFTEAFF
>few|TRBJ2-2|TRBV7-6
CASSPAAGPTGELFF
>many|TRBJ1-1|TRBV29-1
CSAVRGQGTEAFF
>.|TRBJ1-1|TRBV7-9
CASSLVIQPEALF
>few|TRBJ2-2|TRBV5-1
CASGDQREIGELFF
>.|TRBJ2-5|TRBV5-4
CASSFTGSGRAPETQYF
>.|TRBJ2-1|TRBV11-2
CASSKSPSGDYNEQFF
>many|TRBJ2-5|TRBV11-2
CASNHLGGGETQYF
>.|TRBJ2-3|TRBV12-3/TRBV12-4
CASSNRVAGVDTQYF
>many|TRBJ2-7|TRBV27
CASSDAYEQYF
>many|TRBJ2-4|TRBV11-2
CASSFGSIQYF
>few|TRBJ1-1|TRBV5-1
CASSLVQGAYSEAFF
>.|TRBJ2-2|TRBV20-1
CSARDLGQGWIGELFF
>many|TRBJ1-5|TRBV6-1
CASTPHGVGQPQHF
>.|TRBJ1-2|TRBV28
CASSLGQGRRIQGYTF
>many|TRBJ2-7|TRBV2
CASSVARGSYEQYF
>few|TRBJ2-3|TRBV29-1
CSVGRGVADTQYF
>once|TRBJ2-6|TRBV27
CASSLDPRSGANVLTF
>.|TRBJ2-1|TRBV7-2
CASSSGLARVEEQFF
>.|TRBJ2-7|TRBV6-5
CASSSKTGTPYEQYF
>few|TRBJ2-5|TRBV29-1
CSVFRTGNKGETQYF
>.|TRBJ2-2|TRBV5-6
CASSPGVGHTGELFF
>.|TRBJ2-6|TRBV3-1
CASSHGSGANVLTF